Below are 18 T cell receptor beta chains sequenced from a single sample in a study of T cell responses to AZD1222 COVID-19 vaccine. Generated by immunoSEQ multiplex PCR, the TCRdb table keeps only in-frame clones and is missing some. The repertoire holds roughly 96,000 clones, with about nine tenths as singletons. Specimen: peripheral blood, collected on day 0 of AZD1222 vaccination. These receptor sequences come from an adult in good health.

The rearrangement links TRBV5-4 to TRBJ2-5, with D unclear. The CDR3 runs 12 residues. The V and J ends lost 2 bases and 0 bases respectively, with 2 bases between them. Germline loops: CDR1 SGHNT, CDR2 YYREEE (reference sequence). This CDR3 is CASSFHQETQYF. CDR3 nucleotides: TGTGCCAGCAGCTTTCACCAAGAGACCCAGTACTTC.

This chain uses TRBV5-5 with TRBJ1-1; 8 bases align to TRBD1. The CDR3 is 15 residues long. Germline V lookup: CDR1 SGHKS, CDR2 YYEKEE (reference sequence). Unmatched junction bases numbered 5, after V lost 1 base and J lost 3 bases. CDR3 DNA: TGTGCCAGCAGCTTGATCAGGACAGGGTACACTGAAGCTTTCTTT. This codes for CASSLIRTGYTEAFF.

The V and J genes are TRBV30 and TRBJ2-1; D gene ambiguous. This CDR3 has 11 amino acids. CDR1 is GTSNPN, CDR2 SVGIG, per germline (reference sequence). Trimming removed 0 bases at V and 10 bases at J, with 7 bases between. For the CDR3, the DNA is TGTGCCTGGAGTGTTGGACGCGAGCAGTTCTTC. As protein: CAWSVGREQFF.

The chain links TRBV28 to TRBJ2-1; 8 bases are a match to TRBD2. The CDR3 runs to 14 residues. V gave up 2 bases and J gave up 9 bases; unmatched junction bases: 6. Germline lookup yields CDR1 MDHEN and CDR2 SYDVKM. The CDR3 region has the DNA TGTGCCAGCAGTTTAGCGGGAGGCTTCTCTGAGCAGTTCTTC. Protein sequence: CASSLAGGFSEQFF.

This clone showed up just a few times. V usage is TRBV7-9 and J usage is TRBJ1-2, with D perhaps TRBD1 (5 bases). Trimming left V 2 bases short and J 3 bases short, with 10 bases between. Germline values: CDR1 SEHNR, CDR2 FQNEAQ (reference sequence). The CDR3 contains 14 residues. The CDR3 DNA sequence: TGTGCCAGCAGCTTAATGACAGCAGACTATGGCTACACCTTC. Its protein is CASSLMTADYGYTF.

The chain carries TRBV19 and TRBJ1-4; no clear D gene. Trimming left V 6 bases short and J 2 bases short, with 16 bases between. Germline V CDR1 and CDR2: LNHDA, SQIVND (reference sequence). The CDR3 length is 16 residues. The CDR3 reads CASRPPGRITNEKLFF. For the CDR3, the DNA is TGTGCCAGTAGGCCTCCAGGACGGATCACTAATGAAAAACTGTTTTTT.

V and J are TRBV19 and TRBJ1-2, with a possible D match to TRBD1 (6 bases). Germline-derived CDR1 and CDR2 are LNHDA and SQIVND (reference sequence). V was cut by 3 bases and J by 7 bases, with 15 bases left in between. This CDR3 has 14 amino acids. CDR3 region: CASSIGLGQSGYTF. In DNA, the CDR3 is TGTGCCAGTAGTATTGGCTTGGGACAATCTGGCTACACCTTC.

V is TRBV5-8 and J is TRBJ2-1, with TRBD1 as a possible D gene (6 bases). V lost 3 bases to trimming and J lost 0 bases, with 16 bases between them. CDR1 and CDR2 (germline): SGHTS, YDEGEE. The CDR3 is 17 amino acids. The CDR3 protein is CASSSPGHSSSYNEQFF. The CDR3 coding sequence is TGTGCCAGCAGCTCGCCGGGACACTCGAGCTCCTACAATGAGCAGTTCTTC.

The CDR3 DNA follows: TGTGCCAGCAGGTTGGGGCCCGGGCTGTTTTTT. Translated: CASRLGPGLFF. The chain combines TRBV6-5 with TRBJ1-4; D perhaps matches TRBD1 (5 bases). The CDR3 loop spans 11 amino acids. Germline assignment: CDR1 MNHEY and CDR2 SVGAGI. The V gene lost 6 bases and the J gene lost 14 bases, with 13 bases spanning the gap.

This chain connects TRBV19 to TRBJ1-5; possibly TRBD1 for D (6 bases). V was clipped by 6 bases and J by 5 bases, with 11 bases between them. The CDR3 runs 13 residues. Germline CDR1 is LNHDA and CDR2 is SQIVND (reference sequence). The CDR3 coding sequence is TGTGCCAGTAGGAGGACAGCCGATCAGCCCCAGCATTTT. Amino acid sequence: CASRRTADQPQHF.

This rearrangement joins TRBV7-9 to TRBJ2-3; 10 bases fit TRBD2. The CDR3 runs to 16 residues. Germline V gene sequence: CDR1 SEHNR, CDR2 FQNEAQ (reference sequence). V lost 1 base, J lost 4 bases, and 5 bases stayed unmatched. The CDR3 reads CASSLDLAGGPDTQYF. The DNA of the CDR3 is TGTGCCAGCAGCTTAGATTTAGCGGGGGGCCCAGATACGCAGTATTTT.

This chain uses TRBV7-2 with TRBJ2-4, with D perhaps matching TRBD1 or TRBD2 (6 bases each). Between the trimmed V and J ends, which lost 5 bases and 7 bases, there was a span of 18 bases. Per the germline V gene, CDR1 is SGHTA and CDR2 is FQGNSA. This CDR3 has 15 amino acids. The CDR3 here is CASSRWGAGENIQYF. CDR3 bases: TGTGCCAGCAGCAGGTGGGGGGCAGGGGAGAACATTCAGTACTTC.

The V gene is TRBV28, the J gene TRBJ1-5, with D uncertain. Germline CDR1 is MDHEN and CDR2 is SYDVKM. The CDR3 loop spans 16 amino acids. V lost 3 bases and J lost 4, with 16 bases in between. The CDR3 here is CASSFGSAGLNQPQHF. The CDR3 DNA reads TGTGCCAGCAGTTTCGGTTCGGCCGGGCTGAATCAGCCCCAGCATTTT.

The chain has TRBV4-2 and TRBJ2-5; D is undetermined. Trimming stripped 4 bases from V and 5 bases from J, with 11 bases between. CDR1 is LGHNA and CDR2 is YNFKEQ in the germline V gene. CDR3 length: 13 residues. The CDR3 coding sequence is TGTGCCAGCAGCCCTTCGACCTGGGAGACCCAGTACTTC. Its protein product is CASSPSTWETQYF.

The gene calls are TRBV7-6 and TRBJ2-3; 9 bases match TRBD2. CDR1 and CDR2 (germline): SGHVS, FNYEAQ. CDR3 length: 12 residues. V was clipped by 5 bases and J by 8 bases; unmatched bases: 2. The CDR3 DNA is TGTGCCAGCAGCCCAGCGGGGGGTACGCAGTATTTT. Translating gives CASSPAGGTQYF.

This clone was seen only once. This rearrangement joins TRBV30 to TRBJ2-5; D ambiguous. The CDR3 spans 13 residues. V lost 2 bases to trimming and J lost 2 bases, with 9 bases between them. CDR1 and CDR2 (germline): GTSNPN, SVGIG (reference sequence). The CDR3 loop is CAWSSMIQETQYF. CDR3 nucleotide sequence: TGTGCCTGGAGTTCCATGATACAAGAGACCCAGTACTTC.

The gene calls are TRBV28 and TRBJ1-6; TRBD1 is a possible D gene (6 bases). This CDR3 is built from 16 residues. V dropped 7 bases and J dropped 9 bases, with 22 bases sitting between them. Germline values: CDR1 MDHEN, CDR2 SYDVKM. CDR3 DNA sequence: TGTGCCAGCACCACCTCCACCACAGGGAGGGCTTCACCCCTCCACTTT. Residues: CASTTSTTGRASPLHF.

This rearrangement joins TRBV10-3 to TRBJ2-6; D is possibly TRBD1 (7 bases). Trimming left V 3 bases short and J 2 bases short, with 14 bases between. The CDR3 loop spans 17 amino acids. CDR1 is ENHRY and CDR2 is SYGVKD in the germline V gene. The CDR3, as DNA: TGTGCCATCAGTGACCACAGGGGAGGAGCTGGGGCCAACGTCCTGACTTTC. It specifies CAISDHRGGAGANVLTF.